This is a list of T cell receptor beta chains from one sample in a study of control samples from healthy donors and cancer patients. Using immunoSEQ multiplex PCR, the repertoire was profiled, and TCRdb retains in-frame clones only, with some absent. The sample has around 200,000 clones; 91% are singletons. Input material: blood. The source of these receptors is a woman younger than 45 in good health. Each CDR3 is given with its conserved first and last residue. D genes are given only for firm matches. Clone size is stated in some rows and not others, as once, few, many or a class when expanded.

>.|TRBJ2-5|TRBV2|.
TGTGCCAGCAGCTGGGCTAGTGGGGTTCAAGAGACCCAGTACTTC
CASSWASGVQETQYF
>TRBD2|TRBJ2-5|TRBV5-1|.
TGCGCCAGCAGCTTGCCCGGACTAGCCTACCAAGAGACCCAGTACTTC
CASSLPGLAYQETQYF
>TRBD2|TRBJ2-4|TRBV19|.
TGTGCCAGTAGTATGACGGGCGGGGGAAACATTCAGTACTTC
CASSMTGGGNIQYF
>TRBD1|TRBJ1-5|TRBV7-2|once
TGTACCAGCAGCTTAGTGACAGGGGGCGCGCCCCAGCATTTT
CTSSLVTGGAPQHF
>.|TRBJ1-3|TRBV29-1|.
TGCAGCGTTCCAGGCCTCTCTGGAAACACCATATATTTT
CSVPGLSGNTIYF
>TRBD1|TRBJ2-7|TRBV12-3/TRBV12-4|.
TGTGCCAGCAGTAGGACAGGGTACGAGCAGTACTTC
CASSRTGYEQYF
>.|TRBJ2-3|TRBV6-1|.
TGTGCCAGCAGTGACGGGAGACGGAGCACAGATACGCAGTATTTT
CASSDGRRSTDTQYF
>.|TRBJ2-2|TRBV7-9|.
TGTGCCAGCAGCTTAGTCCTAGCCGGGGAGCTGTTTTTT
CASSLVLAGELFF
>TRBD1|TRBJ1-2|TRBV28|.
TGTGCCAGCAGTAACCGACAGGGAGCTAACTATGGCTACACCTTC
CASSNRQGANYGYTF
>.|TRBJ1-3|TRBV6-1|few
TGTGCCAGCAGTGAAGCGTCAGACTCTGGAAACACCATATATTTT
CASSEASDSGNTIYF
>.|TRBJ1-5|TRBV6-4|.
TGTGCCAGCAGTGGGACGGACAATCAGCCCCAGCATTTT
CASSGTDNQPQHF
>.|TRBJ1-1|TRBV6-5|.
TGTGCCAGCAGTTACTGGCAGGTCGGGGGTGAAGCTTTCTTT
CASSYWQVGGEAFF
>.|TRBJ1-2|TRBV19|.
TGTGCCAGTAGGATAATGGCAGGGTCCGGCTACACCTTC
CASRIMAGSGYTF
>TRBD2|TRBJ2-3|TRBV19|.
TGTGCCAGTAGCGGGACTAGCGGGGGGGCAGTGGATACGCAGTATTTT
CASSGTSGGAVDTQYF